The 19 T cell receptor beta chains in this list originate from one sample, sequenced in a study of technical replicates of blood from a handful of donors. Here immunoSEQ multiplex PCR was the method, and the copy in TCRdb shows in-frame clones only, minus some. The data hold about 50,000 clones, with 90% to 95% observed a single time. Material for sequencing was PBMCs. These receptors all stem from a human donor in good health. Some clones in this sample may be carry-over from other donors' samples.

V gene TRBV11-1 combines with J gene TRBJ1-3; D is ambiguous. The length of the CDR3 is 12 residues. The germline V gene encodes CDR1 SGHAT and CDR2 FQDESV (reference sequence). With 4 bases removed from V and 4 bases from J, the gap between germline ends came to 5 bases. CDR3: CASSSGGNTIYF. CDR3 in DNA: TGTGCCAGCAGCTCCGGGGGAAACACCATATATTTT.

CDR3 sequence reads: CASSQVRGQPQHF. CDR3 nucleotides: TGCGCCAGCAGCCAGGTCAGGGGCCAGCCCCAGCATTTT. The chain uses TRBV4-3 and TRBJ1-5; maybe TRBD1 (6 bases). The V gene's germline CDR1 is LGHNA and CDR2 YSLEER. The CDR3 is made up of 13 amino acids. Trimming shortened V by 3 bases and J by 7 bases, and 10 bases separated the two germline ends.

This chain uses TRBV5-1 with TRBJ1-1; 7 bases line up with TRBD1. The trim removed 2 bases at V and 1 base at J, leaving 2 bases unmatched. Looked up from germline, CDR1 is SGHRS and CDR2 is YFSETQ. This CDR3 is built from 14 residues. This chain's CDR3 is CASSLTGANTEAFF. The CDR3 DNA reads TGCGCCAGCAGCTTAACAGGGGCGAACACTGAAGCTTTCTTT.

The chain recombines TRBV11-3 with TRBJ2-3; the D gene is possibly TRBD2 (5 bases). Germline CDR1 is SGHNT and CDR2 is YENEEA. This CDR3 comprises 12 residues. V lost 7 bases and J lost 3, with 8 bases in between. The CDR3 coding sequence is TGTGCCAGCAACCGAGGGACAGATACGCAGTATTTT. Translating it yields CASNRGTDTQYF.

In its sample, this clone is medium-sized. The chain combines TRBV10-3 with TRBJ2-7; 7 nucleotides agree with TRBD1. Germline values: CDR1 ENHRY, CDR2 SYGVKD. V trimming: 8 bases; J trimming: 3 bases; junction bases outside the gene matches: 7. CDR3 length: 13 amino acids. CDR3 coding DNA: TGTGCCATCGGAGACAGGGAACTCTACGAGCAGTACTTC. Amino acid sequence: CAIGDRELYEQYF.

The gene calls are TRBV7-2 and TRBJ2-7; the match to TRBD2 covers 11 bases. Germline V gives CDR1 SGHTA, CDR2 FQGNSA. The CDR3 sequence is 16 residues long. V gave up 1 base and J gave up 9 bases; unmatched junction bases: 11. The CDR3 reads CASSLVAGGPNLVQYF. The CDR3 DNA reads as TGTGCCAGCAGCTTAGTAGCGGGGGGGCCGAATCTTGTGCAGTACTTC.

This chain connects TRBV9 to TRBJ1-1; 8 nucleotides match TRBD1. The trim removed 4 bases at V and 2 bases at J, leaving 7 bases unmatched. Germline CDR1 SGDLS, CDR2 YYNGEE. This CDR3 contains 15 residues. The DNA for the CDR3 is TGTGCCAGCAGCTCCCGGACAGGGACTAACACTGAAGCTTTCTTT. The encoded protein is CASSSRTGTNTEAFF.

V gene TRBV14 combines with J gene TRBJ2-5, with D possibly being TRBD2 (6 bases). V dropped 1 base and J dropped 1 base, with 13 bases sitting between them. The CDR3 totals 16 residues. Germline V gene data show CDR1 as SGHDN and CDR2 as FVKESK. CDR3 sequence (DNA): TGTGCCAGCAGCCAAGGGCGCGGGGCGATCCAAGAGACCCAGTACTTC. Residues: CASSQGRGAIQETQYF.

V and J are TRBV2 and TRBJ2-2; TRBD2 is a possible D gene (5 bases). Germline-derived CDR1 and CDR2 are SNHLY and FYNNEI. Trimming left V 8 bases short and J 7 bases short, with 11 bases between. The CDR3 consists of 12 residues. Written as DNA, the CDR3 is TGTGCCAGCCTGTATGAGGGCGGGGAGCTGTTTTTT. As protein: CASLYEGGELFF.

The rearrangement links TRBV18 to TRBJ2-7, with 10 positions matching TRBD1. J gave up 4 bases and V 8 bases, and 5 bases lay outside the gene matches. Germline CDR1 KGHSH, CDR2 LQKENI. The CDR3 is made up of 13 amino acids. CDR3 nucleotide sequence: TGTGCCAGCACGACAGGGGGCGTTTACGAGCAGTACTTC. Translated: CASTTGGVYEQYF.

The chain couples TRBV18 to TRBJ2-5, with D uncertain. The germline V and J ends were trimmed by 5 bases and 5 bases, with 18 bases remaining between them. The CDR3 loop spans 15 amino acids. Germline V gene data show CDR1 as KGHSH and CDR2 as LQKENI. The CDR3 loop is CASSELRSSPETQYF. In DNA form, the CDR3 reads TGTGCCAGCTCAGAGCTCCGATCGAGCCCGGAGACCCAGTACTTC.

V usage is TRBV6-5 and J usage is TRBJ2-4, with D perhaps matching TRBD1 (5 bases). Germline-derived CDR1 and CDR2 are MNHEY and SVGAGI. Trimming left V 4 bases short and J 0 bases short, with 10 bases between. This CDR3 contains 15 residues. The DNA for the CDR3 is TGTGCCAGCAGTTCCAGGGTCCTAGCCAAAAACATTCAGTACTTC. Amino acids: CASSSRVLAKNIQYF.

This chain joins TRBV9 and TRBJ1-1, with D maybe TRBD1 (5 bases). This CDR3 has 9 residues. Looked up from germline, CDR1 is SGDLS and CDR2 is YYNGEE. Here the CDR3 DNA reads TGTGTCGGGAGAGACAGAATGTTCTTT. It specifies CVGRDRMFF.

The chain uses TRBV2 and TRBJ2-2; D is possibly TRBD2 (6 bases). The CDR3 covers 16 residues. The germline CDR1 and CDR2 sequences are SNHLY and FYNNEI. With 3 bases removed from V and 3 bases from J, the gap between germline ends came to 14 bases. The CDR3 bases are TGTGCCAGCAGTGATTACGCGTCGGGGGACACCGGGGAGCTGTTTTTT. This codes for CASSDYASGDTGELFF.

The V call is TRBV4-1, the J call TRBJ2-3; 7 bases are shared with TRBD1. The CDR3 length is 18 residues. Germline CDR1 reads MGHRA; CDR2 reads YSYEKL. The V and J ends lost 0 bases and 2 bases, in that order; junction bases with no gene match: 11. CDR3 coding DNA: TGCGCCAGCAGCCAAGAGATCTTTCCCACAGGGGCCACAGATACGCAGTATTTT. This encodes CASSQEIFPTGATDTQYF.

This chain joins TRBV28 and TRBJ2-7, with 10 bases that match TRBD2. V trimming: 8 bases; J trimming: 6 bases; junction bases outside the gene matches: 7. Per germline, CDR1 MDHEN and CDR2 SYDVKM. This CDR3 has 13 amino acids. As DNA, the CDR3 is TGTGCCAGCGACACTAGCGGGGTAATCGAGCAGTACTTC. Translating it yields CASDTSGVIEQYF. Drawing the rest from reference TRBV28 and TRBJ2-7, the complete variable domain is DVKVTQSSRYLVKRTGEKVFLECVQDMDHENMFWYRQDPGLGLRLIYFSYDVKMKEKGDIPEGYSVSREKKERFSLILESASTNQTSMYLCASDTSGVIEQYFGPGTRLTVT.

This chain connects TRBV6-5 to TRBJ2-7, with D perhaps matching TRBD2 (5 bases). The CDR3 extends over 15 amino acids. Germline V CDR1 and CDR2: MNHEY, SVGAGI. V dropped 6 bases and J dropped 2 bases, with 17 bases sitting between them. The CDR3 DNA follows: TGTGCCAGCAGCCTTGATCTAGCAACCGCCTACGAGCAGTACTTC. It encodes CASSLDLATAYEQYF.

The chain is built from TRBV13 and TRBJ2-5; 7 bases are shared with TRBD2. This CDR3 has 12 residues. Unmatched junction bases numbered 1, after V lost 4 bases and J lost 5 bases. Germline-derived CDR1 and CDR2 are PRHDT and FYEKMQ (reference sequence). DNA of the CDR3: TGTGCCAGCAGCTCGCGGGGGGAGACCCAGTACTTC. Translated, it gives CASSSRGETQYF.

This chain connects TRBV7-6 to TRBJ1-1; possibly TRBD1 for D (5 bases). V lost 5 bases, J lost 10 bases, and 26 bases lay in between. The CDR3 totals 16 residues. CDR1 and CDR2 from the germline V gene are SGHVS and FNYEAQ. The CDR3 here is CASSQSPGPYNDGAFF. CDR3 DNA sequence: TGTGCCAGCAGCCAAAGCCCAGGGCCCTATAACGATGGAGCTTTCTTT.